These 18 T cell receptor beta chains came from one sample sequenced in a study of blood T cells in healthy people across ages. Then a second PCR, running about 6 to 11 cycles, was carried out with a sample-barcoded 5' primer and a J-beta primer mix. TCRdb reprocessed the 5' RACE reads with MiXCR, giving one entry per CDR3 protein. Of 910,000 or so distinct CDR3 sequences listed, roughly 51% are singletons. What was sequenced was blood. The receptors stem from a woman aged 60-75 years in good health.

The chain links TRBV6-1 to TRBJ1-6; D gene unclear. Germline V lookup: CDR1 MNHNS, CDR2 SASEGT. The V and J ends lost 2 bases and 5 bases respectively, with 7 bases between them. The CDR3 sequence is 14 residues long. The CDR3 bases are TGTGCCAGCAGTGAATTAACAGATAATTCACCCCTCCACTTT. Translation gives CASSELTDNSPLHF.

This clonotype was seen once. The genes are TRBV6-1 and TRBJ2-7, with 10 bases matching TRBD2. This CDR3 is 15 amino acids long. V lost 6 bases to trimming and J lost 2 bases; unmatched junction nucleotides: 7. Germline assignment: CDR1 MNHNS and CDR2 SASEGT. The CDR3 DNA reads TGTGCCAGCAGCTCCGGGACTAGCGCTACCTACGAGCAGTACTTC. As protein: CASSSGTSATYEQYF.

This chain connects TRBV28 to TRBJ2-5; tentative D call: TRBD1 (6 bases). The CDR3 extends over 15 amino acids. Trimming removed 5 bases from V and 0 bases from J, with 13 bases in between. Germline-derived CDR1 and CDR2 are MDHEN and SYDVKM. The CDR3 nucleotides are TGTGCCAGCAGTCTAAGCGGACAGTACCAAGAGACCCAGTACTTC. Amino acid sequence: CASSLSGQYQETQYF.

This clonotype was detected a few times. The chain links TRBV6-2 or TRBV6-3 to TRBJ2-3; D is possibly TRBD2 (5 bases). Trimming stripped 3 bases from V and 2 bases from J, with 12 bases between. The germline CDR1 and CDR2 sequences are MNHEY and SVGEGT. The CDR3 has 15 amino acids. The CDR3 loop is CASSYPKRPTDTQYF. CDR3 coding DNA: TGTGCCAGCAGTTATCCCAAGCGGCCCACAGATACGCAGTATTTT.

The chain couples TRBV12-3 or TRBV12-4 to TRBJ2-5, with TRBD2 identical over 10 bases. The tail of the sequence fits TRBJ2-7 better, so the J call may be wrong. The CDR3 totals 15 residues. As DNA, the CDR3 is TGTGCCAGCAGCGATGGGATTCTAGCGGGAGACGAGCAGTACTTC. Its translation: CASSDGILAGDEQYF.

V is TRBV27 and J is TRBJ1-1, with D unresolved. V was cut by 3 bases and J by 4 bases, with 15 bases left in between. Per germline, CDR1 MNHEY and CDR2 SMNVEV (reference sequence). The CDR3 sequence is 15 residues long. CDR3 protein: CASSFSPSGFTEAFF. As DNA, the CDR3 is TGTGCCAGCAGTTTCTCACCCAGTGGATTCACTGAAGCTTTCTTT.

This clonotype was seen only a few times. V gene TRBV6-4 combines with J gene TRBJ2-7; no clear D gene. V was cut by 0 bases and J by 3 bases, with 21 bases left in between. The CDR3 covers 18 residues. Germline V lookup: CDR1 MRHNA, CDR2 SNTAGT. CDR3 coding DNA: TGTGCCAGCAGTGACTCGAATGGCTTCGAAATCCTTTACTACGAGCAGTACTTC. Encoded protein: CASSDSNGFEILYYEQYF.

This clonotype turned up a few times. This rearrangement joins TRBV2 to TRBJ2-6; D unresolved. Germline V gene data show CDR1 as SNHLY and CDR2 as FYNNEI. Trimming cost V 6 bases and J 0 bases, with 12 bases left between them. The CDR3 is 16 residues long. DNA for the CDR3: TGTGCCAGCAGAGGGCTCCGGAGCTCTGGGGCCAACGTCCTGACTTTC. Amino acid sequence: CASRGLRSSGANVLTF.

This clonotype appeared once. The chain is built from TRBV7-9 and TRBJ1-4; D ambiguous. Trimming stripped 5 bases from V and 0 bases from J, with 19 bases between. Looked up from germline, CDR1 is SEHNR and CDR2 is FQNEAQ (reference sequence). The CDR3 consists of 18 residues. This CDR3 is CASSQNSNWPSTNEKLFF. The DNA for the CDR3 is TGTGCCAGCAGCCAAAACAGCAACTGGCCCTCAACTAATGAAAAACTGTTTTTT.

The chain employs TRBV12-3 or TRBV12-4 and TRBJ2-7, with 7 bases identical to TRBD1. This CDR3 contains 15 residues. V shed 5 bases, J shed 3 bases, and the junction held 10 bases outside the gene matches. The CDR3 DNA follows: TGTGCCAGCAGTCGCGACAGGGCCCAAGGCTACGAGCAGTACTTC. Protein: CASSRDRAQGYEQYF.

The CDR3 DNA sequence: TGCAGTGCTAGAGATCAAACCAGGGGTGACTATGGCTACACCTTC. As protein: CSARDQTRGDYGYTF. The rearrangement uses TRBV20-1 and TRBJ1-2, with D possibly TRBD1 on 6 matching bases. The CDR3 loop spans 15 amino acids. Trimming left V 0 bases short and J 3 bases short, with 14 bases between. From germline, CDR1 is DFQATT and CDR2 SNEGSKA (reference sequence).

V gene TRBV20-1 combines with J gene TRBJ1-5; 9 bases are a match to TRBD1. Germline values: CDR1 DFQATT, CDR2 SNEGSKA (reference sequence). This CDR3 region has 15 residues. Trimming at V came to 2 bases and at J to 5 bases, leaving 7 bases not matched to a gene. The CDR3 DNA is TGCAGTGCTAGACCCACAGGGGGCTGGGATCAGCCCCAGCATTTT. This codes for CSARPTGGWDQPQHF.

This clonotype was recorded a few times. V usage is TRBV12-3 or TRBV12-4 and J usage is TRBJ1-2; D perhaps matches TRBD1 (6 bases). Trimming took 7 bases from V and 7 from J, leaving 19 bases between them. This CDR3 has 14 amino acids. CDR3 sequence (DNA): TGTGCCAGCACCATCCCTCCGGGGGGCGGTGGCTACACCTTC. Amino acid sequence: CASTIPPGGGGYTF.

The V gene is TRBV20-1, the J gene TRBJ2-7; D is unclear. The CDR3 spans 13 residues. From germline, CDR1 is DFQATT and CDR2 SNEGSKA (reference sequence). V lost 0 bases to trimming and J lost 5 bases, with 11 bases between them. CDR3 nucleotide sequence: TGCAGTGCTAGAGAGAGAGGCCGTGACGAGCAGTACTTC. Translation gives CSARERGRDEQYF.

This clonotype came up once. Given a much more abundant clone one base away, this may be a read error. The chain employs TRBV5-1 and TRBJ2-5; TRBD2 might be the D (6 bases). The CDR3 sequence is 15 residues long. CDR1 is SGHRS and CDR2 is YFSETQ in the germline V gene. DNA of the CDR3: TGCGCCAGCAGCCGCAACACCGGGAGTCAAGAGACCCGGTACTTC. Amino acid sequence: CASSRNTGSQETRYF.

This clonotype was counted only a few times. V gene TRBV12-3 or TRBV12-4 combines with J gene TRBJ2-5; 7 nucleotides match TRBD2. This CDR3 is built from 15 residues. V shed 7 bases and J 7 bases; nucleotides not matched to a gene: 15. The CDR3 spells CASKVSGPTMGTQYF. The CDR3 DNA reads as TGTGCCAGCAAGGTTAGCGGGCCAACAATGGGGACCCAGTACTTC.

The sample holds a few counts of this clonotype. The chain links TRBV6-5 to TRBJ2-7, with D maybe TRBD2 (5 bases). This CDR3 region has 14 residues. CDR1 and CDR2 (germline): MNHEY, SVGAGI. V dropped 6 bases and J dropped 2 bases, with 14 bases sitting between them. The CDR3: CASRPERTAYEQYF. In nucleotides, the CDR3 is TGTGCCAGCAGGCCGGAGCGGACCGCCTACGAGCAGTACTTC.

The chain links TRBV20-1 to TRBJ2-3; D not certain. CDR1 and CDR2 (germline): DFQATT, SNEGSKA (reference sequence). This CDR3 is built from 12 residues. V dropped 4 bases and J dropped 3 bases, with 8 bases sitting between them. The CDR3 DNA reads as TGCAGTGCTACCCTACAGACAGATACGCAGTATTTT. Translation: CSATLQTDTQYF.